The clone carrying this T cell receptor beta chain occurred a few times. Its matching antigen is unknown. This sample was included in a study of blood T cells in healthy people across ages. Across the whole study: Every two T cells gave about one barcoded beta molecule via template switching.

Through a sample-barcoded 5' primer and a J-beta primer mix, a second PCR was run for 7 to 11 cycles. Each cDNA molecule was tagged by a template-switch adaptor with 12 random nucleotides. TCRdb re-called the 5' RACE reads through MiXCR, storing one row per CDR3 protein. The sample lists hundreds of thousands of distinct CDR3 sequences, around 45% occurring once. The study, taken as a whole, reports: Both higher diversity and more naive CD4+ cells marked long-lived donors when set against aged donors.

Germline V gene data show CDR1 as MDHEN and CDR2 as SYDVKM. V was shortened by 8 bases and J by 7 bases, with 17 bases between the two germline ends. CDR3 length: 13 residues. This clonotype was sampled from a man at least 80 years old in good health. The sequenced material came from blood. V usage is TRBV28 and J usage is TRBJ1-1, with D possibly being TRBD1 (5 bases). CDR3 amino acids: CASSTYLTGEAFF. The CDR3 bases are TGTGCCAGCTCGACTTATTTAACAGGTGAAGCTTTCTTT.